This T cell receptor (beta chain) was recovered during a study of CD8+ T cells in alopecia areata. The overall study: Treatment comprised oral tofacitinib, 5 to 10 mg twice daily, in treated patients.

There are 14 residues in the CDR3. Germline V gene lookup returns CDR1 SQVTM and CDR2 ANQGSEA. V lost 2 bases and J lost 5; bases outside the gene matches: 8. The authors extracted RNA and reverse transcribed it into cDNA as the sequencing template. Produced via immunoSEQ multiplex PCR; TCRdb's table is partial and in-frame only. The sample records about 140,000 clones, roughly nine tenths being singletons. Treatment meaning: oral pan-JAK inhibitor, 5-10 mg twice daily. PBMCs, the starting material, were the source of sorted CD4+ and CD8+ T cells. Study-wide results and limits: Affected scalp, especially in alopecia totalis/universalis, had a higher clonality than normal scalp did. Scalp clonality and expanded CD8+ clones among the top 100 showed significant decreases with tofacitinib.

As to this clone: Antigen unknown.

V is TRBV29-1 and J is TRBJ2-7; 8 bases are shared with TRBD2. The sequence derives from a human donor with alopecia areata. The specimen was CD8+ T cells sorted from blood, collected at week 4, from a patient treated with tofacitinib. CDR3 residues: CSVERRGVIDEQYF. CDR3 nucleotide sequence: TGCAGCGTTGAAAGGCGGGGGGTAATAGACGAGCAGTACTTC.